Below are 8 T cell receptor beta chains sequenced from a single sample in a study of read filtering for tumor transcriptome and immune sequencing. The library was built from roughly 400 ng RNA with molecular barcoded adaptors for alpha/delta and beta/gamma chains. In TCRdb, the reads were re-called with MiXCR into one record per CDR3 protein. The data show around 40,000 distinct CDR3 sequences, 12% to 15% seen once. The sample taken for sequencing was a population of CD138-negative cells sorted from bone marrow. Receptors were obtained from a donor older than 35 with multiple myeloma.

This clonotype was counted ten times or more. This chain joins TRBV20-1 and TRBJ1-5, with D unresolved. The germline V gene has CDR1 DFQATT and CDR2 SNEGSKA (reference sequence). CDR3 length: 14 amino acids. The CDR3 DNA reads as TGCAGCATTTCGTCGGGCAGTGGCAATCAGCCCCAGCATTTT. As protein: CSISSGSGNQPQHF.

A word on this clonotype: This sequence may be a read error, since a much larger clone differs from it by one base. CDR3 sequence: CASSPGGTGTYEQYF. The DNA of the CDR3 is TGTGCCAGCAGTCCAGGGGGCACGGGTACCTACGAGCAGTACTTC. V gene TRBV2 combines with J gene TRBJ2-7; 8 bases agree with TRBD1. This CDR3 has 15 amino acids. Trimming at V came to 5 bases and at J to 2 bases, leaving 8 bases not matched to a gene. Germline V gene lookup returns CDR1 SNHLY and CDR2 FYNNEI.

This clonotype showed up many times. The CDR3 bases are TGTGCCAGCAGCGTCGGCGGCCGGCAAGAGACCCAGTACTTC. It is translated as CASSVGGRQETQYF. The rearrangement links TRBV9 to TRBJ2-5; D uncertain. The CDR3 consists of 14 residues. Deletions cut 2 bases from V and 2 bases from J, with 10 bases between. Germline-derived CDR1 and CDR2 are SGDLS and YYNGEE.

In its sample, this clonotype was seen many times. The chain joins TRBV20-1 to TRBJ2-1, with 9 nucleotides matching TRBD2. This CDR3 spans 14 amino acids. Germline lookup yields CDR1 DFQATT and CDR2 SNEGSKA (reference sequence). Trimming cost V 4 bases and J 4 bases; bases outside gene matches: 5. As DNA, the CDR3 is TGCAGTGCTACTTTAGCGGGAGTGTACAATGAGCAGTTCTTC. Protein product: CSATLAGVYNEQFF.

The table lists this clonotype with many counts. This chain connects TRBV12-3 or TRBV12-4 to TRBJ1-5; D is undetermined. V was cut by 3 bases and J by 6 bases, with 6 bases left in between. The CDR3 is made up of 12 amino acids. The CDR3 DNA sequence: TGTGCCAGCAGTTTTATCGGTCAGCCCCAGCATTTT. It specifies CASSFIGQPQHF.

This clonotype was seen many times. V usage is TRBV2 and J usage is TRBJ2-1, with 14 bases that match TRBD2. The CDR3 totals 15 residues. J was trimmed by 9 bases and V by 7 bases; bases with no gene match: 8. Germline V gene data show CDR1 as SNHLY and CDR2 as FYNNEI. The CDR3 DNA reads as TGTGCCAGCACGCTAGGGACTAGCGGGAGTCCTGAGCAGTTCTTC. Translating gives CASTLGTSGSPEQFF.

The table lists this clonotype with many counts. DNA of the CDR3: TGCAGTGTTCTCGTAGCGGGCTCACCCTACAATGAGCAGTTCTTC. Protein sequence: CSVLVAGSPYNEQFF. The chain has TRBV20-1 and TRBJ2-1, with 7 positions matching TRBD2. The CDR3 is made up of 15 amino acids. CDR1 is DFQATT and CDR2 is SNEGSKA in the germline V gene (reference sequence). V was clipped by 7 bases and J by 2 bases; unmatched bases: 11.

On this clonotype itself: Given a much more abundant clone one base away, this may be a read error. The V call is TRBV18, the J call TRBJ2-1, with D possibly TRBD1 on 5 matching bases. The CDR3 has 16 amino acids. Germline CDR1 is KGHSH and CDR2 is LQKENI. The CDR3 region is CASSQSRDRSFNEQFF. CDR3 bases: TGTGCCAGCTCCCAATCCAGGGATAGGTCCTTCAATGAGCAGTTCTTC. Drawing the rest from reference TRBV18 and TRBJ2-1, the complete variable domain is NAGVMQNPRHLVRRRGQEARLRCSPMKGHSHVYWYRQLPEEGLKFMVYLQKENIIDESGMPKERFSAEFPKEGPSILRIQQVVRGDSAAYFCASSQSRDRSFNEQFFGPGTRLTVL.